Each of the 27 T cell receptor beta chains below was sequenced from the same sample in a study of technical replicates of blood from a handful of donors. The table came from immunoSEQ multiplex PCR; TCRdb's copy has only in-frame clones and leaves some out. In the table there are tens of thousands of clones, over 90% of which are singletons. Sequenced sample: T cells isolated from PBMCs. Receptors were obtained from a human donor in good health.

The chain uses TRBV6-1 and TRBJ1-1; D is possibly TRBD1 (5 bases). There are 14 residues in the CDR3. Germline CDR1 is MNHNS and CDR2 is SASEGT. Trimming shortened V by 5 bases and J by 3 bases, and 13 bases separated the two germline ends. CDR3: CASSSQGGDTEAFF. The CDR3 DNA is TGTGCCAGCAGTAGTCAGGGTGGGGACACTGAAGCTTTCTTT.

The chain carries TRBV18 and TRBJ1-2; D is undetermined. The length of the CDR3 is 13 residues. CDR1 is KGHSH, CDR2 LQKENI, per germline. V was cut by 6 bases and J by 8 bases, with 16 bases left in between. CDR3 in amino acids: CASSPNDGGGYTF. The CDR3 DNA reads TGTGCCAGCTCCCCTAACGACGGCGGCGGCTACACCTTC.

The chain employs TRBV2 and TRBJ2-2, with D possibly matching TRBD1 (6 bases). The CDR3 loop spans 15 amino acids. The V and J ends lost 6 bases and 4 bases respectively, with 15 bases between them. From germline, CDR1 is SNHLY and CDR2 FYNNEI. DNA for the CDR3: TGTGCCAGCAGGGGTAACAGGGTGAGCACCGGGGAGCTGTTTTTT. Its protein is CASRGNRVSTGELFF.

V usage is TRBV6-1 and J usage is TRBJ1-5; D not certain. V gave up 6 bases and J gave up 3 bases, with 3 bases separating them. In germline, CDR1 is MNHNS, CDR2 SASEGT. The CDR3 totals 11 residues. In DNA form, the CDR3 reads TGTGCCAGCAGCCACAATCAGCCCCAGCATTTT. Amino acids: CASSHNQPQHF.

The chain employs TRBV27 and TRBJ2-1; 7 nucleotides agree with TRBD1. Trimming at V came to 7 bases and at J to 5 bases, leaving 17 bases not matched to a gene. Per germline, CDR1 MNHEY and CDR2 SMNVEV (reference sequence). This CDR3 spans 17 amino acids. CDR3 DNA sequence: TGTGCCAGCACCCCAGAGGCCGGGACAGCAAAAAACAATGAGCAGTTCTTC. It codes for CASTPEAGTAKNNEQFF.

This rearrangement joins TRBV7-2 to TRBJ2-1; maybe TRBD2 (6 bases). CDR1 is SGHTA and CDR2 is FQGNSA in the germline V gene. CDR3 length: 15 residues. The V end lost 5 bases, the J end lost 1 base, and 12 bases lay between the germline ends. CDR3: CASSPRGLSYNEQFF. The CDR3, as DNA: TGTGCCAGCAGCCCCCGGGGACTTTCCTACAATGAGCAGTTCTTC.

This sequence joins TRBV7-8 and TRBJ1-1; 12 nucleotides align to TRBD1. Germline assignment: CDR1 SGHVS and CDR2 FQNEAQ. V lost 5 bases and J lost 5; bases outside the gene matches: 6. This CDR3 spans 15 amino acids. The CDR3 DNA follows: TGTGCCAGCAGCACCGGGACAGGGGGCGGGACTGAAGCTTTCTTT. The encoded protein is CASSTGTGGGTEAFF.

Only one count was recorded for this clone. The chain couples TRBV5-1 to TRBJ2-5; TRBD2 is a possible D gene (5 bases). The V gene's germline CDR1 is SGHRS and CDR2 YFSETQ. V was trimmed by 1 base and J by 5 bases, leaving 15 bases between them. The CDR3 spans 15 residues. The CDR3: CASSLSISPGETQYF. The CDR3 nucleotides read TGCGCCAGCAGCTTGTCCATTTCGCCGGGGGAGACCCAGTACTTC.

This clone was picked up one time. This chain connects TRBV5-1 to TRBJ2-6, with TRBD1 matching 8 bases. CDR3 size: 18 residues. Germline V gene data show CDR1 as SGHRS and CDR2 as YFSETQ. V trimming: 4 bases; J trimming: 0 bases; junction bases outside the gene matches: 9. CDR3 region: CASSRGNTGGSGANVLTF. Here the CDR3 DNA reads TGCGCCAGCAGCCGAGGGAATACAGGGGGCTCTGGGGCCAACGTCCTGACTTTC.

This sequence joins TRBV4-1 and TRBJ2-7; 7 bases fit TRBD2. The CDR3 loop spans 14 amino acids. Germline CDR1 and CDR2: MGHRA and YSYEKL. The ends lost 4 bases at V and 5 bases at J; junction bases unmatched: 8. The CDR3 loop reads CASSRIIAGHEQYF. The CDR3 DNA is TGCGCCAGCAGCCGTATTATAGCGGGCCACGAGCAGTACTTC.

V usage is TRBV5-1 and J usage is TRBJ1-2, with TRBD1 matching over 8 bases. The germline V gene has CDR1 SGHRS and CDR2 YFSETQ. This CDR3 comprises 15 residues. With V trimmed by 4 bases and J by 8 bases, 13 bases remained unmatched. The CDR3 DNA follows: TGCGCCAGCAGCCCCAGCCCGGGACAGGTGGGAGGCTACACCTTC. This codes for CASSPSPGQVGGYTF.

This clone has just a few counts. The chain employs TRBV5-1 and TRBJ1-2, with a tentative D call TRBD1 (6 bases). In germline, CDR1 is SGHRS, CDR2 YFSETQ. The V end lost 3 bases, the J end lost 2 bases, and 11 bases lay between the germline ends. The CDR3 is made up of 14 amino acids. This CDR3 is CASSSSQGNYGYTF. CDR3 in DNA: TGCGCCAGCAGCTCTTCACAGGGAAACTATGGCTACACCTTC.

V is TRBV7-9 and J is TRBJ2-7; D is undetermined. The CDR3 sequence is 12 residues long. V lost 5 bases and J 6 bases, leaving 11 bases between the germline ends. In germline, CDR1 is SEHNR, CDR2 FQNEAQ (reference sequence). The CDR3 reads CASSPGALEQYF. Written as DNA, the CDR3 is TGTGCCAGCAGCCCCGGAGCCCTCGAGCAGTACTTC. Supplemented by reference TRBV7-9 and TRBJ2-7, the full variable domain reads DTGVSQNPRHKITKRGQNVTFRCDPISEHNRLYWYRQTLGQGPEFLTYFQNEAQLEKSRLLSDRFSAERPKGSFSTLEIQRTEQGDSAMYLCASSPGALEQYFGPGTRLTVT.

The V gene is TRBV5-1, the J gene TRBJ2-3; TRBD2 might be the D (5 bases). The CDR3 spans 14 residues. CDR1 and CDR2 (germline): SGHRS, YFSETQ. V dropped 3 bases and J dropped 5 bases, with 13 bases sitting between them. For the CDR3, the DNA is TGCGCCAGCAGCTCATCTTTAGGAGGAGATACGCAGTATTTT. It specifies CASSSSLGGDTQYF.

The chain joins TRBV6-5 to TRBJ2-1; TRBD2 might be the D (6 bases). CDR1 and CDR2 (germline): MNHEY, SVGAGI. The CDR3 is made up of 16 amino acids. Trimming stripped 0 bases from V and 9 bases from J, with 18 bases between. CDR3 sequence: CASSYSIGLDGGEQFF. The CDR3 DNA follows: TGTGCCAGCAGTTACTCGATTGGTCTGGACGGGGGTGAGCAGTTCTTC.

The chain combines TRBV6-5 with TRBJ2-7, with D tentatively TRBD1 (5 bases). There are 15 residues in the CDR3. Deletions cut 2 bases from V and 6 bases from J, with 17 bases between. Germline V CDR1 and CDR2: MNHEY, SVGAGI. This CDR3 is CASSYGRAYTGEQYF. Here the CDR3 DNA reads TGTGCCAGCAGTTACGGCAGGGCGTATACGGGCGAGCAGTACTTC.

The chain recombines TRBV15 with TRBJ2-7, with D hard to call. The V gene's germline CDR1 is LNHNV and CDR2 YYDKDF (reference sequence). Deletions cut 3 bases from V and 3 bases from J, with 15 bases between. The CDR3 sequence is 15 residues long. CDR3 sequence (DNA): TGTGCCACCAGCAGGCAACGAGGCCTGTACTACGAGCAGTACTTC. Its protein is CATSRQRGLYYEQYF.

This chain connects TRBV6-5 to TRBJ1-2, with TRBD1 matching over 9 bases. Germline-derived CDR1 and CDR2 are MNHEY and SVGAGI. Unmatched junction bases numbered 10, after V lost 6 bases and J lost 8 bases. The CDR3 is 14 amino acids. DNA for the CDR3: TGTGCCAGCAGCCGGGGACGGACAGGGGTCGGCTACACCTTC. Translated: CASSRGRTGVGYTF.

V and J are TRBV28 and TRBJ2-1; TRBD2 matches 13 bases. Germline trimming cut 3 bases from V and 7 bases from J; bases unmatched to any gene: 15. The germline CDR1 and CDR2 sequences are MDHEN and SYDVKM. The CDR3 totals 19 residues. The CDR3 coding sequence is TGTGCCAGCAGTTTCTTTAGTTCGGGACTAGCGGGAACTGGGAATGAGCAGTTCTTC. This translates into CASSFFSSGLAGTGNEQFF.

The CDR3 spells CASSLYRGGGQPQHF. The CDR3 bases are TGTGCCAGCAGCCTCTACAGGGGAGGTGGTCAGCCCCAGCATTTT. The rearrangement joins TRBV7-6 to TRBJ1-5; TRBD1 aligns across 7 bases. Losses at the gene ends were 5 bases for V and 6 bases for J; bases not matched to a gene: 10. The length of the CDR3 is 15 residues. In germline, CDR1 is SGHVS, CDR2 FNYEAQ.

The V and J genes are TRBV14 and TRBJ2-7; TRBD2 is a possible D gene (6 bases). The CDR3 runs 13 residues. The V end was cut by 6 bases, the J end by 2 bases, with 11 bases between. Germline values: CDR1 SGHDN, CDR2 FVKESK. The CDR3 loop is CASSPGLTYEQYF. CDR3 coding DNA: TGTGCCAGCAGTCCCGGACTAACCTACGAGCAGTACTTC. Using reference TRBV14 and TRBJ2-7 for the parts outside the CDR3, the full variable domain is EAGVTQFPSHSVIEKGQTVTLRCDPISGHDNLYWYRRVMGKEIKFLLHFVKESKQDESGMPNNRFLAERTGGTYSTLKVQPAELEDSGVYFCASSPGLTYEQYFGPGTRLTVT.

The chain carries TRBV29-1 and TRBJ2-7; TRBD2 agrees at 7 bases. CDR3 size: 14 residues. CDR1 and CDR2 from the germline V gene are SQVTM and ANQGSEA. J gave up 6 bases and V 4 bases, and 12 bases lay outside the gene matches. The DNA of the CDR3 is TGCAGCGTTGGGGGGACTAACCTGGGCCCCGAGCAGTACTTC. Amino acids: CSVGGTNLGPEQYF.

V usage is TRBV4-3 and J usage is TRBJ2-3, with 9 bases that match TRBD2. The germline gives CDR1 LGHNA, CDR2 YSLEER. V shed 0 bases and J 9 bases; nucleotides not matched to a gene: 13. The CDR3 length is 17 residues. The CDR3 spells CASSQDSASGTITTQYF. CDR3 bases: TGCGCCAGCAGCCAAGATTCGGCTAGCGGGACGATTACCACGCAGTATTTT.

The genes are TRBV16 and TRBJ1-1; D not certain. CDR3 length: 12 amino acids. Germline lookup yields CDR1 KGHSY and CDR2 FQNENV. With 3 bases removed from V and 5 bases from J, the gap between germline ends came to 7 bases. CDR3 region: CASSHFVTEAFF. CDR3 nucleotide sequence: TGTGCCAGCAGCCATTTCGTGACTGAAGCTTTCTTT.

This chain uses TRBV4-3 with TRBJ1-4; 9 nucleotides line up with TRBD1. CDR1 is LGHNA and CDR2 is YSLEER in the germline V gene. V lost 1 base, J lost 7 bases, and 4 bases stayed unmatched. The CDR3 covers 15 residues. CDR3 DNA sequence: TGCGCCAGCAGCCAAGTAGGGACAGGGTCTGAAAAACTGTTTTTT. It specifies CASSQVGTGSEKLFF.

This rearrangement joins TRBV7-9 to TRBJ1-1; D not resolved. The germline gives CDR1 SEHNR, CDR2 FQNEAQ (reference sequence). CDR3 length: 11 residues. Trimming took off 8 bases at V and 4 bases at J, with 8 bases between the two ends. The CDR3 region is CASQRSTEAFF. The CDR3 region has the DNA TGTGCCAGCCAGCGGTCCACTGAAGCTTTCTTT.

The CDR3 DNA reads TGTGCCAGCAGGACAGGGACTAGCGGGAGGGCCTTTGAGCAGTTCTTC. Its protein product is CASRTGTSGRAFEQFF. The chain recombines TRBV28 with TRBJ2-1; 16 nucleotides align to TRBD2. The CDR3 has 16 residues. Germline lookup yields CDR1 MDHEN and CDR2 SYDVKM. V lost 6 bases to trimming and J lost 9 bases; unmatched junction nucleotides: 8.